The sequence of this T cell receptor beta chain was determined in a study of T cells in Graves' hyperthyroidism and ophthalmopathy. V lost 5 bases and J lost 9, with 11 bases in between. CDR1 and CDR2 from the germline V gene are PRHDT and FYEKMQ (reference sequence). The CDR3 consists of 11 residues. In this sample, this clonotype turned up a few times. The CDR3 regions of TCR beta were amplified from RNA transcripts. The TCR CDR3 was amplified in a first-round RT-PCR using the HTBI primer set. Using its own MiXCR run on the multiplex PCR reads, TCRdb lists one record per CDR3 protein. The sample consists of approximately 610,000 distinct CDR3 sequences, over 15% of them appearing once.

The sample was blood. The TCR sequence derives from a woman aged 18-29 years with Graves' hyperthyroidism. The chain carries TRBV13 and TRBJ2-7; D is uncertain. The CDR3 DNA sequence: TGTGCCAGCAGCACCCGGACGGGGCAGTACTTC. Its protein product is CASSTRTGQYF.